These 3 T cell receptor beta chains originate from one sample sequenced in a study of OX40 agonist ivuxolimab in advanced cancers. Libraries were prepared by immunoSEQ multiplex PCR; TCRdb keeps only in-frame clonotypes and omits some of them. Among tens of thousands of clones listed, about 85% were seen once. The sample was CD4+ or CD8+ T cells sorted from blood, taken in a trial of the OX40 agonist ivuxolimab. These receptors came from an adult with an advanced solid tumor such as melanoma, head and neck, liver or kidney cancer.

The V gene is TRBV5-4, the J gene TRBJ1-1; D is uncertain. V gave up 6 bases and J gave up 2 bases, with 14 bases separating them. Germline V gene lookup returns CDR1 SGHNT and CDR2 YYREEE (reference sequence). This CDR3 contains 14 residues. The CDR3 loop reads CASIAPGPNTEAFF. The DNA of the CDR3 is TGTGCCAGCATCGCCCCAGGACCCAACACTGAAGCTTTCTTT.

The J gene is TRBJ2-1, the V gene TRBV29-1, with D possibly TRBD1 on 5 matching bases. The V and J ends lost 4 bases and 1 base respectively, with 8 bases between them. Germline V gene data show CDR1 as SQVTM and CDR2 as ANQGSEA. The CDR3 runs to 13 residues. CDR3 loop: CSVGDSSYNEQFF. The CDR3 DNA is TGCAGCGTTGGAGACAGTTCCTACAATGAGCAGTTCTTC.

The rearrangement uses TRBV6-6 and TRBJ1-3; maybe TRBD1 (5 bases). The V end lost 0 bases, the J end lost 2 bases, and 11 bases lay between the germline ends. Germline-derived CDR1 and CDR2 are MNHNY and SVGAGI (reference sequence). The CDR3 has 16 amino acids. The CDR3 region is CASSYSRQNPGNTIYF. DNA for the CDR3: TGTGCCAGCAGTTACTCAAGACAGAACCCTGGAAACACCATATATTTT.